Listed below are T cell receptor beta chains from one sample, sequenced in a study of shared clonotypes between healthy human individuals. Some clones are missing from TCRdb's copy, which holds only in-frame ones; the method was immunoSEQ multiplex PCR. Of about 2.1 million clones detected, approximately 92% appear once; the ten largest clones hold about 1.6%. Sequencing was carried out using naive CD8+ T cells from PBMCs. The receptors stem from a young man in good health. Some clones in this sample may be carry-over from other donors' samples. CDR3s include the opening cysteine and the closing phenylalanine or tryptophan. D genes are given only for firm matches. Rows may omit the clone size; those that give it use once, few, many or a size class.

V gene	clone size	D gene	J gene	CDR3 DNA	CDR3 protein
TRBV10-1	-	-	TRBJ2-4	TGCGCCAGCACGATTCAAAACATTCAGTACTTC	CASTIQNIQYF
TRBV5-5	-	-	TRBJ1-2	TGTGCCAGCAGCCTACCGGACAGCCAAACCCAGATGGACTATGGCTACACCTTC	CASSLPDSQTQMDYGYTF
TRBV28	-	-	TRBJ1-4	TGTGCCAGCAGTTCGCCCAGGGTTGTCGCAACTAATGAAAAACTGTTTTTT	CASSSPRVVATNEKLFF
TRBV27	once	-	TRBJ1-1	TGTGCCAGCGTCCCAGGCAGGGGAGGTACTGAAGCTTTCTTT	CASVPGRGGTEAFF
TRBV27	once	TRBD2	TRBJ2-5	TGTGCCAGCAGTCCTTCGGGACTAGCGGGAGTGGGAGAGACCCAGTACTTC	CASSPSGLAGVGETQYF
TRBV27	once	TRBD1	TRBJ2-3	TGTGCCAGCAGAACAGGGGGAGATACGCAGTATTTT	CASRTGGDTQYF
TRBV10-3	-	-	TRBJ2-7	TGTGCCATCAGTGATATTATGGGTCGGGTCTTCCGCGAGCAGTACTTC	CAISDIMGRVFREQYF
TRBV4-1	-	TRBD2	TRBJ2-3	TGCGCCAGCAGCCAACGACTAGCGGTCACAGATACGCAGTATTTT	CASSQRLAVTDTQYF
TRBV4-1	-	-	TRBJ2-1	TGCGCCAGCAGCCAAGACGGCGCGCCGCTCAATGAGCAGTTCTTC	CASSQDGAPLNEQFF
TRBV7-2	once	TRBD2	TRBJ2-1	TGTGCCAGCAGCTTATTCCGGGAGGGCCGGAGTGAGCAGTTCTTC	CASSLFREGRSEQFF
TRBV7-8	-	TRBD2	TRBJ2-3	TGTGCCAGCAGCTTAACACTAGCGGGAGGGCCAGATACGCAGTATTTT	CASSLTLAGGPDTQYF
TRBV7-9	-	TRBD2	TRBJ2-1	TGTGCCAGCAGCCCGACGGGGGGTGAGCAGTTCTTC	CASSPTGGEQFF
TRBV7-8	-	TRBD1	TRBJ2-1	TGTGCCAGCAGCTTAGACGGACAGGGGCTTGAGCAGTTCTTC	CASSLDGQGLEQFF
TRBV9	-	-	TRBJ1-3	TGTGCCAGCAGCGACGTAGTGAGGGAAGACCGGCCACCATTCTCTGGAAACACCATATATTTT	CASSDVVREDRPPFSGNTIYF
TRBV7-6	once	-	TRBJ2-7	TGTGCCAGCAGCTTATACGGGTATCAGGCCCCCGCCTCCTACGAGCAGTACTTC	CASSLYGYQAPASYEQYF
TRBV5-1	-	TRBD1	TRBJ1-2	TGCGCCAGCAGCCGGGGACAGGGCTACACCTTC	CASSRGQGYTF
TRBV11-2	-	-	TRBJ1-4	TGTGCCAGCAGCTTAGGAGGACTTGGGGGACTGTTTTTT	CASSLGGLGGLFF
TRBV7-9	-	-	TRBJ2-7	TGTGCCAGCAGTAGAACAGAGATTGCCTACGAGCAGTACTTC	CASSRTEIAYEQYF
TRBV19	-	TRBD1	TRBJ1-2	TGTGCCAGTAGTATAAATGAACAGGGGCCACCTTCGTATGGCTACACCTTC	CASSINEQGPPSYGYTF
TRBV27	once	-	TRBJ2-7	TGTGCCAGCAGTTTCTCGAGAGCATACGAGCAGTACTTC	CASSFSRAYEQYF
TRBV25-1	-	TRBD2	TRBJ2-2	TGTGCCAGCAGTGAATGGGGTAGCGGGGCCACCGGGGAGCTGTTTTTT	CASSEWGSGATGELFF
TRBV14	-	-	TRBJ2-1	TGTGCCAGCAGCCAAGATCCCTACAATGAGCAGTTCTTC	CASSQDPYNEQFF
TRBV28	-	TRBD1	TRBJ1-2	TGTGCCAGCAGTCTACAGGGGTCGGACTATGGCTACACCTTC	CASSLQGSDYGYTF
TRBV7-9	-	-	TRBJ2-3	TGTGCCAGCAGCTTAGATCTAAGGCCCACAGATACGCAGTATTTT	CASSLDLRPTDTQYF
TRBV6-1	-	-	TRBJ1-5	TGTGCCAGCAGTGCGACCCGTGACGGGATCAATCAGCCCCAGCATTTT	CASSATRDGINQPQHF
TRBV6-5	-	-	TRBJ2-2	TGTGCCAGCAGTTACGTGGGACCGGTAGGTCCCGGGGAGCTGTTTTTT	CASSYVGPVGPGELFF
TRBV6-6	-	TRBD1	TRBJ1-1	TGTGCCAGCAGCCTTTTGGGACAGAAGAACACTGAAGCTTTCTTT	CASSLLGQKNTEAFF
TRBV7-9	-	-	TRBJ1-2	TGTGCCAGCAGCTTAGGTCAGTCAGTCTATGGCTACACCTTC	CASSLGQSVYGYTF
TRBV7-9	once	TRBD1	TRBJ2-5	TGTGCCAGCAGCTTAGCCGGACAGGGTTCAAGGGACCAGTACTTC	CASSLAGQGSRDQYF
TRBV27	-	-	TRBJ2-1	TGTGCCAGCAGTTTATCGTACAGGCCGGGGCCAGGGGATGAGCAGTTCTTC	CASSLSYRPGPGDEQFF
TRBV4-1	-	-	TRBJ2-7	TGCGCCAGCAGCCAAGCGGGTGGACGGTACTACGAGCAGTACTTC	CASSQAGGRYYEQYF
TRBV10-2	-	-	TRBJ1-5	TGCGCCAGCAGTGACCAGATTAGCAATCAGCCCCAGCATTTT	CASSDQISNQPQHF
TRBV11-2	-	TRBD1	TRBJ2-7	TGTGCCAGCAGCCCCCGACAGGGGCGCTCCTACGAGCAGTACTTC	CASSPRQGRSYEQYF
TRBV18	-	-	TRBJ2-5	TGTGCCAGCTCACCAAGCCGGACCTGGGAAGAGACCCAGTACTTC	CASSPSRTWEETQYF
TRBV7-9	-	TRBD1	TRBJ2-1	TGTGCCAGCAGCTTTGGCCCGGGACAGCTTGGAAATGAGCAGTTCTTC	CASSFGPGQLGNEQFF
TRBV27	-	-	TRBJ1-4	TGTGCCAGCAGTTTACGTCGGGGTTATGCTGTTTCAACTAATGAAAAACTGTTTTTT	CASSLRRGYAVSTNEKLFF
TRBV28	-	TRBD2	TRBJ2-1	TGTGCCAGCACCCTTAGCTCGGGAGGTCTCTACAATGAGCAGTTCTTC	CASTLSSGGLYNEQFF
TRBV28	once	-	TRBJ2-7	TGTGCCAGCAGTTTAGCTATGGGACTGGGATCCTACGAGCAGTACTTC	CASSLAMGLGSYEQYF
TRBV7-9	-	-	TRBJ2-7	TGTGCCAGCAGCCACGGACCCTGGGGGCAGTACTTC	CASSHGPWGQYF
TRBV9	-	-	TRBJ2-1	TGTGCCAGCAGCCCCTCCCTAAGGGGGTTACCTGGGCAGTTCTTC	CASSPSLRGLPGQFF
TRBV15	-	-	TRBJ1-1	TGTGCCACCAGCAGACCCGGCCCAGGTCTCCGCACTGAAGCTTTCTTT	CATSRPGPGLRTEAFF
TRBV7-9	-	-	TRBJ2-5	TGTGCCAGCAGCTTCGTGGTTACTTTATCCCAAGAGACCCAGTACTTC	CASSFVVTLSQETQYF
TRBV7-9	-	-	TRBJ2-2	TGTGCCAGCAGCTCTGCGGACAGCGCGAACACCGGGGAGCTGTTTTTT	CASSSADSANTGELFF
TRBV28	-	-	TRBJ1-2	TGTGCCAGCAGTTTAAGCTGGCAGGGAAACTATGGCTACACCTTC	CASSLSWQGNYGYTF
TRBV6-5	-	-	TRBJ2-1	TGTGCCAGCAGTTATGGAAACAATGAGCAGTTCTTC	CASSYGNNEQFF
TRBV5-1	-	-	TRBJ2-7	TGCGCCAGCAGCTTGGTTCCCGGGAACACAGGGAGCAACGAGCAGTACTTC	CASSLVPGNTGSNEQYF
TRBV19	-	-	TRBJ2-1	TGTGCCAGTAGTCCCGGCGGGGTAGGGTACAATGAGCAGTTCTTC	CASSPGGVGYNEQFF
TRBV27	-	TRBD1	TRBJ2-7	TGTGCCAGCAGTCCGCGGACAGGGGGCTACGAGCAGTACTTC	CASSPRTGGYEQYF
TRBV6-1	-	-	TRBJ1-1	TGTGCCAGCAGTGACCGGGGCCTGAACACTGAAGCTTTCTTT	CASSDRGLNTEAFF
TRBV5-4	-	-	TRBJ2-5	TGTGCCAGCAGCTTGGCCGTCAGGGCCCCGGCAGAGACCCAGTACTTC	CASSLAVRAPAETQYF
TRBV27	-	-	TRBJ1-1	TGTGCCAGCAGTCTAGCCGGGAACGGGGTCCCGGGCGCTGAAGCTTTCTTT	CASSLAGNGVPGAEAFF
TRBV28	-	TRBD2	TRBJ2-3	TGTGCCAGCAGTTACCGGGGCGGGAGGGGCACAGATACGCAGTATTTT	CASSYRGGRGTDTQYF
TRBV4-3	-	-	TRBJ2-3	TGCGCCAGCAGCCAAGCGGGGAACACAGATACGCAGTATTTT	CASSQAGNTDTQYF
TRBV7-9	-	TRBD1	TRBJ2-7	TGTGCCAGCAGCGACCCCGGGACAGGGATTCCGGGCTCCTACGAGCAGTACTTC	CASSDPGTGIPGSYEQYF